The entry below gives a single TCR beta chain sequence along with its context. What it binds is not known. The junction departs from germline at one end; a sequencing error may be responsible. The CDR3 contains 17 residues. CDR1 and CDR2 (germline): LGHNA, YNFKEQ. This entry is derived from a study of cytomegalovirus exposure and HLA in healthy donors. The PCR used 60 Vbeta and 13 Jbeta primers. The data were produced by immunoSEQ multiplex PCR, yet TCRdb's version contains in-frame clones alone and is incomplete. The sample has some 77,000 clones; around 79% are singletons. Those who donated were healthy bone marrow donors. Though nominally healthy at sampling, donors likely had unrecorded immune exposures. Study-wide points: A missense DCLRE1C variant was associated with V- and J-gene trimming of TCR beta chains in a later analysis, and an independent cohort replicated the association. It was reported that TCR beta sequences correctly inferred the HLA-A and HLA-B alleles for most subjects.

The TCR originated in a woman aged 35 to 49 in good health and CMV-seropositive. The rearrangement joins TRBV4-2 to TRBJ1-4; tentatively, D is TRBD1 (6 bases). The sample comprised PBMCs. The CDR3 DNA reads TGTGCCAGCTGCCAGGACAGCCTCCTTGCAACTAATGAAAAACTGTTTTTT. It is translated as CASCQDSLLATNEKLFF.